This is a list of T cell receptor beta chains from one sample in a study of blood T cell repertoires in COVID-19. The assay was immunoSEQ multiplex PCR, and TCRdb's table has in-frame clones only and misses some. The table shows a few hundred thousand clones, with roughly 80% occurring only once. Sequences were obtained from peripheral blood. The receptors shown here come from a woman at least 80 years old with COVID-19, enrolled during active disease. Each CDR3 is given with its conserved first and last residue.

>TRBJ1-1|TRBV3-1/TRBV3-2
CASSLWTGWATEAFF
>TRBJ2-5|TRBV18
CASSPGLARETQYF
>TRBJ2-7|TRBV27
CASSPGLGYEQYF
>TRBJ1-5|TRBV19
CASKDSRRRNQPQHF
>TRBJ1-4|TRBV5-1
CASSLGGGNEKLFF
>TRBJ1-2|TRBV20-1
CSARPDYGYTF
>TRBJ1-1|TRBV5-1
CASSLTTGVEAFF
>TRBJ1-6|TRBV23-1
CASSHKDLRESDSPLHF
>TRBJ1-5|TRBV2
CASVRQPDSNQPQHF
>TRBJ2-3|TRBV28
CASTRASSTDTQYF
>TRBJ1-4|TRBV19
CASSPPGTGEEKLFF
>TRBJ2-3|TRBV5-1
CASSFSSGYTDTQYF
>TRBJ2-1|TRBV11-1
CASSLRQDNEQFF
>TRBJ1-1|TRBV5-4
CASSSPKGAEAFF
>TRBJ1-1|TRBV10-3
CAISQETYTEAFF
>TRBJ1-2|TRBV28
CASSLSGTGTNYGYTF
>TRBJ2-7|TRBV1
CTSSRDLATGGQDEQYF
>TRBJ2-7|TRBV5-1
CASSLAGMGVYEQYF
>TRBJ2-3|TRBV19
CASSRAGGPVTQYF
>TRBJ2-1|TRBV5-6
CASSFSGRVAEQFF
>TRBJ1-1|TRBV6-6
CASRTDTMNTEAFF
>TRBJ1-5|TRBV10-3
CAISEVSGQDQPQHF
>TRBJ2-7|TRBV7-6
CASSPPGQNYEQYF
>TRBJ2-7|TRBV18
CASSTAEKNYEQYF
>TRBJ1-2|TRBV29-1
CSAPGQGPYGYTF
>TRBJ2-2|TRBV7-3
CASSSESYGELFF
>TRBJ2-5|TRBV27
CASSTETGTWETQYF
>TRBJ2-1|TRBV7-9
CASNPGLAGVSEQFF
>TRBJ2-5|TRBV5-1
CASSLPIGTGLETQYF
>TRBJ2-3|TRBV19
CASSIPGSTDTQYF
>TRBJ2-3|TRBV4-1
CASSPQERPDTQYF
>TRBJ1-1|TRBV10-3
CAISDFENSEAFF
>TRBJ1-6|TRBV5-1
CASSLVSVSGSPLHF
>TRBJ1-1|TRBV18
CASSPDRQGNAEAFF
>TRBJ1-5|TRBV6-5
CASRGTGGRPQHF
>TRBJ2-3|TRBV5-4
CASSFRTATDTQYF
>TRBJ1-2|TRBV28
CASSFGTGGAAYGYTF
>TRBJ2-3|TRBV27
CASTTLAGADTQYF
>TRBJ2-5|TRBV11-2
CASSLGSGSVQTQYF
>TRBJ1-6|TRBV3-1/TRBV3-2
CASSQVIWSSYNSPLHF
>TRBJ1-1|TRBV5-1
CASKLTGGEAFF
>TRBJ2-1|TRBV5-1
CASSLGLAGDYNEQFF
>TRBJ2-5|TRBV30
CAWSVRGFETQYF
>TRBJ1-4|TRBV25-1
CASSGDRGRANEKLFF
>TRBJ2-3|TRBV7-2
CASSLTSGRRRRTDTQYF
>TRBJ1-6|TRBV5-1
CASSFSRYSYNSPLHF
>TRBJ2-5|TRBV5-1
CASSVGPPVRGGPETQYF
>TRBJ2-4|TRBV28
CASSSTAWAIQYF